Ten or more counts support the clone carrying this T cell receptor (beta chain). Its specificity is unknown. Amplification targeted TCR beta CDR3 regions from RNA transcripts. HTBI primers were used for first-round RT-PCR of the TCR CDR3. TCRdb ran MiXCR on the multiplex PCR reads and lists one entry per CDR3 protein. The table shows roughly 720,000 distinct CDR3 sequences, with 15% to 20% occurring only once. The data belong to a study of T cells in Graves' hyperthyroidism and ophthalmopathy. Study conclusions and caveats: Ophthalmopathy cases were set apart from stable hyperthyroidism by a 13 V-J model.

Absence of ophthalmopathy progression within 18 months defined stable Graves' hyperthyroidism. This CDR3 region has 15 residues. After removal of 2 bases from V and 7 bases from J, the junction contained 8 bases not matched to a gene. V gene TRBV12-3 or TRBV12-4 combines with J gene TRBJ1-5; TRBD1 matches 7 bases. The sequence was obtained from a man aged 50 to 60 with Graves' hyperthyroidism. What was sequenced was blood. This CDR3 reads CASSLSQAGGQPQHF. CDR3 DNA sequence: TGTGCCAGCAGTTTATCTCAGGCAGGGGGACAGCCCCAGCATTTT.